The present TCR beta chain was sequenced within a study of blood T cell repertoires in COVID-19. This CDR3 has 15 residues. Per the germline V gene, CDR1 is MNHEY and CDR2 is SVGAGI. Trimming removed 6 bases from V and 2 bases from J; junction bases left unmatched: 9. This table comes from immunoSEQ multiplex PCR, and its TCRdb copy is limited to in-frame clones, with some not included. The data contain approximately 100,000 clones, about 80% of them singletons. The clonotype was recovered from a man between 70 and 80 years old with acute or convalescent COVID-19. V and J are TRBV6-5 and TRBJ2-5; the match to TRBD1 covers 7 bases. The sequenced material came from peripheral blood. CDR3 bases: TGTGCCAGCAGGAGAAGTGGCAGGGGGCAAGAGACCCAGTACTTC. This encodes CASRRSGRGQETQYF.